This T cell receptor beta chain was captured in a study of cytomegalovirus exposure and HLA in healthy donors. Findings and limits, study-wide: Solely CMV serostatus was available to characterize immune exposure. Equally common other TCR beta chains were less clonally expanded than HLA-associated ones, a later analysis found. A later analysis revealed that TCR association rates differed between HLA loci, peaking at DRB1 and bottoming out at HLA-C.

The PCR had 60 Vbeta and 13 Jbeta primers. Profiling relied on immunoSEQ multiplex PCR, and the TCRdb table lists in-frame clones only, not all of them. The data contain about 98,000 clones, around 86% of them singletons. These donors, healthy bone marrow donors, were studied. Trimming pared 0 bases from V and 8 bases from J, leaving 8 bases between. Germline CDR1 reads SGHRS; CDR2 reads YFSETQ. The CDR3 length is 13 residues. This clone was recorded a few times. As yet, its antigen is unknown. Material for sequencing was PBMCs. The receptor was isolated from a female donor in good health and CMV-seropositive. The chain uses TRBV5-1 and TRBJ1-4, with D possibly being TRBD1 (5 bases). CDR3 region: CASSLGQNEKLFF. CDR3 coding DNA: TGCGCCAGCAGCTTGGGACAGAACGAAAAACTGTTTTTT.